Listed below are T cell receptor beta chains from one sample, sequenced in a study of T cell responses to AZD1222 COVID-19 vaccine. Sequencing used immunoSEQ multiplex PCR; TCRdb keeps in-frame clones, though not all of them. The data contain around 130,000 clones, 80% to 95% of them singletons. The specimen was peripheral blood, collected on day 0 of AZD1222 vaccination. These receptor sequences come from an adult in good health. The conserved cysteine and the conserved F or W are not part of the CDR3 here.

CDR3 length | V gene | CDR3 protein
11 | TRBV6-2/TRBV6-3 | ASSLVGNTEAF
11 | TRBV12-3/TRBV12-4 | ASSFRGNQPQH
14 | TRBV11-3 | ASSLDPTSGRNEQF
14 | TRBV2 | ASSVLLGATNEKLF
15 | TRBV5-1 | ASSLVPPGSGTGELF
13 | TRBV7-2 | ASTPGGSSYNEQF
13 | TRBV18 | ASSPRLQNTGELF
11 | TRBV10-3 | AISVGGDQPQH
11 | TRBV12-3/TRBV12-4 | ASSQGGEDGYT
12 | TRBV4-1 | ASSQEQGVWPQH
15 | TRBV27 | ASSSPSGPRGADTQY
16 | TRBV28 | ASSFWTPHGVNTGELF
12 | TRBV7-3 | ASSVGTRGTEAF
14 | TRBV18 | ASSRLLPGTGDEQY
11 | TRBV4-1 | ASSQVEPGELF
10 | TRBV2 | ASSEGLHRPP
12 | TRBV15 | ATSRDLNTDTQY
12 | TRBV5-1 | ASSLGTPPGELF
12 | TRBV7-9 | ASSSPGGPSGYT
13 | TRBV25-1 | ASSEARGDNQPQH
11 | TRBV19 | ASSIKADTEAF
9 | TRBV27 | ASSGLGEQY